This TCR beta chain was sequenced in a study of T-cell reconstitution after alpha-beta-depleted transplantation in children. Construction of the TCRbeta library involved unique molecular identifiers. TCRdb redid the calling of the PCR reads with MiXCR, one entry per CDR3 protein. The sample consists of hundreds of thousands of distinct CDR3 sequences, about 15% of them appearing once. The germline V and J ends were trimmed by 6 bases and 0 bases, with 8 bases remaining between them. Germline-derived CDR1 and CDR2 are DFQATT and SNEGSKA (reference sequence). The length of the CDR3 is 13 residues. This clonotype was detected a few times.

The sample in question was PBMCs from the stem cell graft donor, obtained from the stem cell graft. The chain links TRBV20-1 to TRBJ1-4; D is uncertain. This clonotype was sampled from a human donor who donated a stem cell graft to a child with acute myeloid leukemia. DNA of the CDR3: TGCAGTGCACCGTCCTCAACTAATGAAAAACTGTTTTTT. Translation gives CSAPSSTNEKLFF.